A single sample is the source of the 20 T cell receptor beta chains below, sequenced in a study of blood T cell repertoires in COVID-19. Using immunoSEQ multiplex PCR, the repertoire was profiled, and TCRdb retains in-frame clones only, with some absent. The data show about 140,000 clones, more than 80% seen once. The sequenced material came from peripheral blood. These receptors originate from a woman over 75 in a cohort sampled during active or convalescent COVID-19.

The V and J genes are TRBV5-1 and TRBJ2-5, with D perhaps TRBD1 (6 bases). V was pared by 3 bases and J by 5 bases, with 14 bases between. The CDR3 sequence is 14 residues long. CDR1 and CDR2 from the germline V gene are SGHRS and YFSETQ. This CDR3 reads CASSYRPGEETQYF. CDR3 sequence (DNA): TGCGCCAGCAGCTACCGTCCAGGGGAGGAGACCCAGTACTTC.

The chain couples TRBV28 to TRBJ1-1; D may be TRBD1 (6 bases). Germline assignment: CDR1 MDHEN and CDR2 SYDVKM. This CDR3 is built from 20 residues. Trimming cost V 3 bases and J 2 bases, with 28 bases left between them. The chain's CDR3 is CASSFLMGGGRPRKNTEAFF. The DNA for the CDR3 is TGTGCCAGCAGTTTCTTAATGGGCGGGGGCCGACCTCGTAAAAACACTGAAGCTTTCTTT.

The chain employs TRBV19 and TRBJ2-6, with TRBD1 identical over 7 bases. J lost 0 bases, V lost 3 bases, and 5 bases had no gene match. Germline CDR1 reads LNHDA; CDR2 reads SQIVND (reference sequence). The CDR3 contains 17 residues. In nucleotides, the CDR3 is TGTGCCAGTAGTATCCCAGGACAGGCCTCTGGGGCCAACGTCCTGACTTTC. This translates into CASSIPGQASGANVLTF.

The chain employs TRBV9 and TRBJ2-7, with 7 bases matching TRBD1. The germline V gene has CDR1 SGDLS and CDR2 YYNGEE. The CDR3 is 14 residues long. The V gene end was trimmed by 3 bases and the J gene end by 3 bases; junction bases not matched to a gene: 6. In DNA, the CDR3 is TGTGCCAGCAGCGCCAGGGACAGCCGCTACGAGCAGTACGTC. Translating gives CASSARDSRYEQYV.

This chain uses TRBV30 with TRBJ2-7, with 8 bases matching TRBD1. V dropped 0 bases and J dropped 4; count of bases not matched to a gene: 5. Germline lookup yields CDR1 GTSNPN and CDR2 SVGIG (reference sequence). There are 14 residues in the CDR3. The CDR3 is CAWSVGGDRYEQYF. CDR3 DNA sequence: TGTGCCTGGAGTGTTGGCGGGGACAGGTACGAGCAGTACTTC.

This chain uses TRBV11-3 with TRBJ2-4, with 10 positions matching TRBD1. V lost 1 base to trimming and J lost 9 bases; unmatched junction nucleotides: 0. CDR1 and CDR2 from the germline V gene are SGHNT and YENEEA. CDR3 length: 13 amino acids. CDR3 in DNA: TGTGCCAGCAGCTTAGGGACAGGGGGCATTCAGTACTTC. Encoded protein: CASSLGTGGIQYF. Full variable domain (remainder filled in from reference TRBV11-3 and TRBJ2-4): EAGVVQSPRYKIIEKKQPVAFWCNPISGHNTLYWYLQNLGQGPELLIRYENEEAVDDSQLPKDRFSAERLKGVDSTLKIQPAELGDSAVYLCASSLGTGGIQYFGAGTRLSVL.

The V call is TRBV6-1, the J call TRBJ1-5, with TRBD1 as a possible D gene (5 bases). The germline V gene has CDR1 MNHNS and CDR2 SASEGT. The ends were cut back, 2 bases at V and 4 bases at J, with 12 bases in the middle. This CDR3 is built from 15 residues. The CDR3 DNA follows: TGTGCCAGCAGTGAATGGTGGGGGGGAAATCAGCCCCAGCATTTT. This sequence encodes CASSEWWGGNQPQHF.

This rearrangement joins TRBV6-5 to TRBJ1-6, with TRBD1 matching 7 bases. J was trimmed by 14 bases and V by 2 bases; bases with no gene match: 3. Germline V lookup: CDR1 MNHEY, CDR2 SVGAGI. The CDR3 sequence is 12 residues long. The CDR3, as DNA: TGTGCCAGCAGTTACGACAGGGCCTCCCTCCACTTT. Its translation: CASSYDRASLHF.

The V gene is TRBV5-6, the J gene TRBJ2-1; 13 positions agree with TRBD2. The ends lost 4 bases at V and 8 bases at J; junction bases unmatched: 6. The CDR3 loop spans 15 amino acids. Germline V gene sequence: CDR1 SGHDT, CDR2 YYEEEE. CDR3 bases: TGTGCCAGCAGCCCTAGACTAGCGGGGGGCTATGAGCAGTTCTTC. It translates to CASSPRLAGGYEQFF.

The chain joins TRBV4-3 to TRBJ1-6; a possible D gene is TRBD1 (6 bases). Germline CDR1 is LGHNA and CDR2 is YSLEER. The CDR3 contains 13 residues. V lost 0 bases and J 10 bases, leaving 7 bases between the germline ends. CDR3 region: CASSQDRGSPLHF. The CDR3 DNA is TGCGCCAGCAGCCAAGACAGGGGATCACCCCTCCACTTT.

The chain recombines TRBV7-2 with TRBJ1-6; D is unresolved. This CDR3 is built from 14 residues. Germline CDR1 SGHTA, CDR2 FQGNSA. Deletions cut 6 bases from V and 0 bases from J, with 6 bases between. The CDR3 reads CASSRDSYNSPLHF. CDR3 DNA sequence: TGTGCCAGCAGTCGGGACTCCTATAATTCACCCCTCCACTTT.

The rearrangement joins TRBV7-8 to TRBJ2-7; D may be TRBD1 (5 bases). The CDR3 runs 14 residues. Trimming pared 5 bases from V and 2 bases from J, leaving 13 bases between. CDR1 and CDR2 (germline): SGHVS, FQNEAQ. Written as DNA, the CDR3 is TGTGCCAGCAGCCCCCGCGGCAGGGCCTACGAGCAGTACTTC. Translated, it gives CASSPRGRAYEQYF.

The J gene is TRBJ1-4, the V gene TRBV5-6; 9 bases are shared with TRBD1. The CDR3 totals 15 residues. The germline V gene has CDR1 SGHDT and CDR2 YYEEEE. V shed 1 base and J 7 bases; nucleotides not matched to a gene: 5. CDR3 nucleotide sequence: TGTGCCAGCAGCTTGTGGGACAGGGACGGTGAAAAACTGTTTTTT. Translating it yields CASSLWDRDGEKLFF.

This chain uses TRBV7-2 with TRBJ2-5; no definite D call. The CDR3 contains 14 residues. V was trimmed by 2 bases and J by 6 bases, leaving 13 bases between them. Germline V gives CDR1 SGHTA, CDR2 FQGNSA. The CDR3 region is CASSLSPMIQTQYF. In DNA form, the CDR3 reads TGTGCCAGCAGCTTAAGTCCTATGATCCAGACCCAGTACTTC.

CDR3 region: CASSFQPGDTEAFF. The CDR3 nucleotides are TGTGCCAGCAGCTTCCAACCAGGGGACACTGAAGCTTTCTTT. J is TRBJ1-1 and V is TRBV7-9, with D tentatively TRBD1 (6 bases). The CDR3 runs 14 residues. V was trimmed by 3 bases and J by 3 bases, leaving 11 bases between them. Per germline, CDR1 SEHNR and CDR2 FQNEAQ (reference sequence). The variable domain in full, completed from reference TRBV7-9 and TRBJ1-1, reads DTGVSQNPRHKITKRGQNVTFRCDPISEHNRLYWYRQTLGQGPEFLTYFQNEAQLEKSRLLSDRFSAERPKGSFSTLEIQRTEQGDSAMYLCASSFQPGDTEAFFGQGTRLTVV.

The chain is built from TRBV19 and TRBJ1-2, with 7 bases lining up with TRBD1. Trimming at V came to 5 bases and at J to 0 bases, leaving 6 bases not matched to a gene. This CDR3 has 15 amino acids. CDR1 and CDR2 (germline): LNHDA, SQIVND (reference sequence). CDR3 DNA: TGTGCCAGTAGTGTCTGGGGGACAGCTAACTATGGCTACACCTTC. Protein: CASSVWGTANYGYTF.

The V call is TRBV2, the J call TRBJ2-5, with TRBD2 identical over 7 bases. CDR1 and CDR2 from the germline V gene are SNHLY and FYNNEI. This CDR3 has 15 residues. V lost 4 bases and J lost 2; bases outside the gene matches: 7. The CDR3 DNA follows: TGTGCCAGCAGTGTCGGCGGGGGTAGGCAAGAGACCCAGTACTTC. This encodes CASSVGGGRQETQYF.

The chain carries TRBV7-6 and TRBJ2-5; 10 bases fit TRBD1. V shed 5 bases, J shed 4 bases, and the junction held 1 base outside the gene matches. The germline V gene encodes CDR1 SGHVS and CDR2 FNYEAQ. This CDR3 has 13 residues. CDR3 loop: CASSRDRGETQYF. The CDR3, as DNA: TGTGCCAGCAGCAGGGACAGGGGAGAGACCCAGTACTTC.

V gene TRBV4-1 combines with J gene TRBJ1-4; maybe TRBD1 (6 bases). The germline CDR1 and CDR2 sequences are MGHRA and YSYEKL. Trimming left V 0 bases short and J 7 bases short, with 15 bases between. This CDR3 has 16 amino acids. CDR3 region: CASSQDDRSRGEKLFF. Written as DNA, the CDR3 is TGCGCCAGCAGCCAAGATGACAGGAGTCGGGGTGAAAAACTGTTTTTT.

V gene TRBV6-5 combines with J gene TRBJ1-2; 8 bases align to TRBD1. J lost 7 bases, V lost 6 bases, and 7 bases had no gene match. The CDR3 has 13 residues. Germline V gene lookup returns CDR1 MNHEY and CDR2 SVGAGI. The CDR3 DNA is TGTGCCAGCAGCCCCAGGGGGCGGGGTGGCTACACCTTC. Protein product: CASSPRGRGGYTF.